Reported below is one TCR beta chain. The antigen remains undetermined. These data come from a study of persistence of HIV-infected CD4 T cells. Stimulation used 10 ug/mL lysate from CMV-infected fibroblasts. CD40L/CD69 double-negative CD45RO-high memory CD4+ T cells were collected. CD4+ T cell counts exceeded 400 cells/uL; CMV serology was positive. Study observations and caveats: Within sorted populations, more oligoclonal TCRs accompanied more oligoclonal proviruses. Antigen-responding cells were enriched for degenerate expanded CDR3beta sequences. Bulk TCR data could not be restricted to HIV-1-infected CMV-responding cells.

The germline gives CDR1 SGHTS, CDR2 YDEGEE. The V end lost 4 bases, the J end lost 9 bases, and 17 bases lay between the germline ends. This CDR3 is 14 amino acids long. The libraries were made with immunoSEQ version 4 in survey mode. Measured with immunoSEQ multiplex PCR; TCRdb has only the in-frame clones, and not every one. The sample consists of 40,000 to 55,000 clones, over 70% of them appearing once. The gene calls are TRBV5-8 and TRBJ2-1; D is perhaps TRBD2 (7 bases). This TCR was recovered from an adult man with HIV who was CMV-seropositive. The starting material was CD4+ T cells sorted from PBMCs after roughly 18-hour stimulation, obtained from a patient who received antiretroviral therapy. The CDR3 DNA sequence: TGTGCCAGCAGCGGGGGGGCCCTTAGGAGTGAGCAGTTCTTC. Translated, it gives CASSGGALRSEQFF.